These T cell receptor beta chains were read from a single sample in a study of molecular identifiers for immune sequencing clone quantification. TCRdb re-analysed the PCR reads in MiXCR, keeping a single row per CDR3 protein. The sample yields 9,500 to 15,000 distinct CDR3 sequences, 16% seen once. Material: naive CD8+ T cells from blood, with Jurkat cell RNA spiked in. These TCRs come from a human donor in good health. Some libraries in this study had Jurkat cell RNA spiked in. The CDR3 runs from the conserved cysteine through the conserved F or W. D genes are given only for firm matches. Not every row has a clone size; where given, it reads once, few, many or a size class.

V gene	D gene	clone size	J gene	CDR3 DNA	CDR3 protein
TRBV5-5	TRBD1	medium-sized	TRBJ2-7	TGTGCCAGCAGCTCCGGGACAGGGGTATACGAGCAGTACTTC	CASSSGTGVYEQYF
TRBV7-6	NA	many	TRBJ2-3	TGTGCCAGCAGCCAGGACGGTGAGGGGATCGCAGATACGCAGTATTTT	CASSQDGEGIADTQYF
TRBV24-1	TRBD2	many	TRBJ2-5	TGTGCCACCAGTGATTTTGCCCGAGCGGGAGTTGAGACCCAGTACTTC	CATSDFARAGVETQYF
TRBV12-3/TRBV12-4	TRBD2	many	TRBJ2-7	TGTGCCAGCAGCCCGGTTCTAGCGGGGGACCTGGATTCCTACGAGCAGTACTTC	CASSPVLAGDLDSYEQYF
TRBV9	TRBD2	few	TRBJ2-3	TGTGCCAGCAGCGGGGTTGGGGGGGGGGGTGACCGGGATACGCAGTATTTT	CASSGVGGGGDRDTQYF
TRBV4-1	NA	medium-sized	TRBJ2-7	TGCGCCAGCAGCCAAAGGGAGACTGGGTACGAGCAGTACTTC	CASSQRETGYEQYF
TRBV5-6	NA	medium-sized	TRBJ1-6	TGTGCCAGCAGCTTGGGGGCAGGGCGCTCCTATAATTCACCCCTCCACTTT	CASSLGAGRSYNSPLHF
TRBV5-6	NA	many	TRBJ2-2	TGTGCCAGCAGCTTGGCCCAAGGGGCAGGGCTCACCGGGGAGCTGTTTTTT	CASSLAQGAGLTGELFF
TRBV28	TRBD1	few	TRBJ1-2	TGTGCCAACCTCCGGGACAGGGTTGACTATGGCTACACCTTC	CANLRDRVDYGYTF
TRBV7-9	TRBD2	medium-sized	TRBJ2-2	TGTGCCAGCAGCTTCACACCGGGAGGGCCGTCGGAGCTGTTTTTT	CASSFTPGGPSELFF
TRBV20-1	NA	NA	TRBJ2-7	TGCAGTGCTTGGCAGGGCGCATACGAGCAGTACTTC	CSAWQGAYEQYF
TRBV7-6	NA	many	TRBJ2-7	TGTGCCAGCAGCTCGGACGGGTACGAGCAGTACTTC	CASSSDGYEQYF
TRBV24-1	TRBD2	many	TRBJ2-1	TGTGCCACCAGTGACTCAGGACTAGCGGCGGCCAATGAGCAGTTCTTC	CATSDSGLAAANEQFF
TRBV14	TRBD2	medium-sized	TRBJ2-3	TGTGCCAGCAGCCTCACGACTAGCGGATTGCAGTATTTT	CASSLTTSGLQYF
TRBV7-2	TRBD1	NA	TRBJ2-1	TGTGTCAGCAGCTTAGTGGGGGAAGGACAGGACAGTGAGCAGTTCTTC	CVSSLVGEGQDSEQFF
TRBV3-1	TRBD2	medium-sized	TRBJ2-7	TGTGCCAGCAGCCAAGAGGGGGGGAAACGGTACGAGCAGTACTTC	CASSQEGGKRYEQYF
TRBV29-1	NA	medium-sized	TRBJ1-2	TGCAGCGTTGTGCAAGGGGTCTATGGCTACACCTTC	CSVVQGVYGYTF
TRBV29-1	TRBD2	medium-sized	TRBJ2-1	TGCAGCGTTGAATTAGCGGGGCTAAGCTCCTACAATGAGCAGTTCTTC	CSVELAGLSSYNEQFF
TRBV2	NA	many	TRBJ2-2	TGTGCCAGCAGTGAATCCAGGGGACCCGGGGAGCTGTTTTTT	CASSESRGPGELFF
TRBV5-4	NA	many	TRBJ1-4	TGTGCCAGCAGCTTGGGGGCAGCCCTTAATGAAAAACTGTTTTTT	CASSLGAALNEKLFF
TRBV7-3	TRBD2	many	TRBJ2-2	TGTGCCAGCAGCCCAGGACTAGCGGGATTCGGAACCGGGGAGCTGTTTTTT	CASSPGLAGFGTGELFF
TRBV24-1	NA	few	TRBJ2-1	TGTGCCACCAGTGATCCCGGTGCCCCTGAGCAGTTCTTC	CATSDPGAPEQFF
TRBV19	NA	NA	TRBJ2-2	TGTGCCAGTAGTATGTCCCCCAGCGGGGTTGGTACCGGGGGGCTATTTTTT	CASSMSPSGVGTGGLFF
TRBV6-2/TRBV6-3	TRBD1	many	TRBJ2-2	TGTGCCAGCAGTCCACAGGGGTTCGCGAACACCGGGGAGCTGTTTTTT	CASSPQGFANTGELFF
TRBV6-5	TRBD2	few	TRBJ2-1	TGTGCCAGCAGTCTCGGGGAGGGAGAGCAGTTCTTC	CASSLGEGEQFF
TRBV28	TRBD2	many	TRBJ2-1	TGTGCCAGCACCTTACTAGCGGGAGGCTACAATGAGCAGTTCTTC	CASTLLAGGYNEQFF
TRBV20-1	NA	NA	TRBJ2-1	TGCAGTGCTAACCCCCGTTTGATGGCGGGAAGGCAGAATGAGCAGTTCTTC	CSANPRLMAGRQNEQFF
TRBV19	NA	many	TRBJ2-7	TGTGCCAGTAGTATTAGGGCAGGGGAACTATCCTACGAGCAGTACTTC	CASSIRAGELSYEQYF